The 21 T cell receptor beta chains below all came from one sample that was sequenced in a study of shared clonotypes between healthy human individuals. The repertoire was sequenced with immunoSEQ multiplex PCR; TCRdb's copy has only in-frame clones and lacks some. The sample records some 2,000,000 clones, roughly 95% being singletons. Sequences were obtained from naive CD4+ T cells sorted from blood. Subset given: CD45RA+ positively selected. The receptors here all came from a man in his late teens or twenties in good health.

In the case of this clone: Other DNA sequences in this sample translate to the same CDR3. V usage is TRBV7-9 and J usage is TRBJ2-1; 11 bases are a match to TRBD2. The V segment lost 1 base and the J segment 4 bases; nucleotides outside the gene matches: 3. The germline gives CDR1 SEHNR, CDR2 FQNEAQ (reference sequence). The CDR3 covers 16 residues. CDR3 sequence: CASSLVGTSGYNEQFF. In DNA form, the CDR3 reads TGTGCCAGCAGCTTAGTTGGGACTAGCGGTTACAATGAGCAGTTCTTC. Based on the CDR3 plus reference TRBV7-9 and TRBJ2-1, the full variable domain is DTGVSQNPRHKITKRGQNVTFRCDPISEHNRLYWYRQTLGQGPEFLTYFQNEAQLEKSRLLSDRFSAERPKGSFSTLEIQRTEQGDSAMYLCASSLVGTSGYNEQFFGPGTRLTVL.

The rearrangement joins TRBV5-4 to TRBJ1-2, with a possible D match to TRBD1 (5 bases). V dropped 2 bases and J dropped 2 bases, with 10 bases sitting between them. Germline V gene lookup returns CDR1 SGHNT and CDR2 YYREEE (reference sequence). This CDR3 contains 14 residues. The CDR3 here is CASSFGGENYGYTF. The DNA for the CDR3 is TGTGCCAGCAGCTTCGGGGGGGAGAACTATGGCTACACCTTC.

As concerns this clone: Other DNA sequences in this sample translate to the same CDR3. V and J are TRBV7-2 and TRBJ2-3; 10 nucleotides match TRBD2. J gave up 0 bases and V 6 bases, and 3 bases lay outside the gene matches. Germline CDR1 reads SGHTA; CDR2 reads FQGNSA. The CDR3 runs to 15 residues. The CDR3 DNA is TGTGCCAGCAGTACTAGCGGGACAAGCACAGATACGCAGTATTTT. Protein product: CASSTSGTSTDTQYF.

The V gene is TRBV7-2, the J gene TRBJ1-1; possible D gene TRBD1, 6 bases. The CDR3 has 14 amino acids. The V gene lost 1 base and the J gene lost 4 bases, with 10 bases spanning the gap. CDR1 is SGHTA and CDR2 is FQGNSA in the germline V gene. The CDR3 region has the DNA TGTGCCAGCAGCTTAGGAACAGGGTCCACTGAAGCTTTCTTT. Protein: CASSLGTGSTEAFF.

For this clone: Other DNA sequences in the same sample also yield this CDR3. As DNA, the CDR3 is TGCGCCAGCAGCTTGGAAGGCGGGAACACCGGGGAGCTGTTTTTT. Protein sequence: CASSLEGGNTGELFF. This sequence joins TRBV5-1 and TRBJ2-2, with no clear D. The V end lost 0 bases, the J end lost 1 base, and 7 bases lay between the germline ends. Germline-derived CDR1 and CDR2 are SGHRS and YFSETQ. This CDR3 has 15 amino acids. Combining the CDR3 with reference TRBV5-1 and TRBJ2-2 gives the whole variable domain KAGVTQTPRYLIKTRGQQVTLSCSPISGHRSVSWYQQTPGQGLQFLFEYFSETQRNKGNFPGRFSGRQFSNSRSEMNVSTLELGDSALYLCASSLEGGNTGELFFGEGSRLTVL.

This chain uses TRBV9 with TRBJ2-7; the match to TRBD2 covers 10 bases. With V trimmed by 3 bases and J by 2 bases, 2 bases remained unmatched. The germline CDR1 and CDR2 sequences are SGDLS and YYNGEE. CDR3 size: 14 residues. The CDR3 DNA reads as TGTGCCAGCAGCGCCGGGACTAGCGCCTACGAGCAGTACTTC. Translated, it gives CASSAGTSAYEQYF.

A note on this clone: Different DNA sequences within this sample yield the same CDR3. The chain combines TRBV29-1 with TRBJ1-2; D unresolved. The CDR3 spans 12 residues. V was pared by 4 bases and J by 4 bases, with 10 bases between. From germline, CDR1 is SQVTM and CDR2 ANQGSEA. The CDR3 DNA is TGCAGCGTTGGCGGCGAGAGCTATGGCTACACCTTC. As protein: CSVGGESYGYTF.

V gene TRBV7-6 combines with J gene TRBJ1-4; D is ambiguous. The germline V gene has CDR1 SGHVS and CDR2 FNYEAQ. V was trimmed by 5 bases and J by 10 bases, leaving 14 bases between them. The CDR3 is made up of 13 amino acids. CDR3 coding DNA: TGTGCCAGCAGCCTTGGCCCGGGCGGAAAACTGTTTTTT. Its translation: CASSLGPGGKLFF.

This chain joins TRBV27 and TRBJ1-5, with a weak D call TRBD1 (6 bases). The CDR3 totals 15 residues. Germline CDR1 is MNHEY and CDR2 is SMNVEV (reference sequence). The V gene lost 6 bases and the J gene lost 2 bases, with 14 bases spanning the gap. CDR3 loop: CASRQQGEGNQPQHF. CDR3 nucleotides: TGTGCCAGCAGACAACAGGGAGAGGGCAATCAGCCCCAGCATTTT.

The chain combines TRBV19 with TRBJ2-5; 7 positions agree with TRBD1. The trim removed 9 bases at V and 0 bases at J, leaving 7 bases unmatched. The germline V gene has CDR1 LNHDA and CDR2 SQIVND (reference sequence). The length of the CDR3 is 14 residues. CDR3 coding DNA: TGTGCCAGCCGTAGCAGGGGGTACCAAGAGACCCAGTACTTC. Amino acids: CASRSRGYQETQYF.

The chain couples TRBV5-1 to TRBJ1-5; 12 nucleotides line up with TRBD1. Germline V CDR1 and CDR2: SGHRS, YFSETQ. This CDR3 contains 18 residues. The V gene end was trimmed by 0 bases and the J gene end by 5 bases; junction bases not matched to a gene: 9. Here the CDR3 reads CASSLGTGTGGKDQPQHF. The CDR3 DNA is TGCGCCAGCAGCTTGGGGACCGGGACAGGGGGCAAAGATCAGCCCCAGCATTTT. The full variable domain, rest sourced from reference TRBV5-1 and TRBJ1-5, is KAGVTQTPRYLIKTRGQQVTLSCSPISGHRSVSWYQQTPGQGLQFLFEYFSETQRNKGNFPGRFSGRQFSNSRSEMNVSTLELGDSALYLCASSLGTGTGGKDQPQHFGDGTRLSIL.

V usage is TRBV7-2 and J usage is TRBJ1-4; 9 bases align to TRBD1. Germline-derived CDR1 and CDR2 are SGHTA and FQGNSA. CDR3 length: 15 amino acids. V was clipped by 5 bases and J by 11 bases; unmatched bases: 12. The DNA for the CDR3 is TGTGCCAGCAGCACGACTGGACAGGGGTTAGGCAAACTGTTTTTT. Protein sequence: CASSTTGQGLGKLFF.

The CDR3 sequence: CATLQGSYEQYF. The CDR3 DNA is TGTGCCACTCTACAGGGGTCCTACGAGCAGTACTTC. The chain combines TRBV28 with TRBJ2-7, with TRBD1 matching over 7 bases. J was trimmed by 1 base and V by 10 bases; bases with no gene match: 4. Per the germline V gene, CDR1 is MDHEN and CDR2 is SYDVKM. This CDR3 contains 12 residues.

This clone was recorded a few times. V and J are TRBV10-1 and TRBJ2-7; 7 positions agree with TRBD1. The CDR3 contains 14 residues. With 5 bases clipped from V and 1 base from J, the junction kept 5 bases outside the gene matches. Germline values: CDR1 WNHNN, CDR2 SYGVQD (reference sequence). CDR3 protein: CASSLDRSSYEQYF. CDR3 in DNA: TGCGCCAGCAGTTTGGACAGGTCTTCCTACGAGCAGTACTTC.

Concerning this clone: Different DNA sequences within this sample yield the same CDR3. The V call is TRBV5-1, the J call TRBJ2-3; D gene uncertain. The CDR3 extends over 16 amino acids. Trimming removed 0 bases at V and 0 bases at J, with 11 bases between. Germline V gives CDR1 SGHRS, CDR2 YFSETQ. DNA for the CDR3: TGCGCCAGCAGCTTGGGCGGCACAGTGAGCACAGATACGCAGTATTTT. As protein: CASSLGGTVSTDTQYF.

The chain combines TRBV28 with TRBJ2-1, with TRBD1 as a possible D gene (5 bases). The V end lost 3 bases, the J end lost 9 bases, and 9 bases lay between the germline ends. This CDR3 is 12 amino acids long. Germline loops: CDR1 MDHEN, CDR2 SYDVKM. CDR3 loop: CASSLGLGEQFF. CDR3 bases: TGTGCCAGCAGTTTGGGGCTAGGTGAGCAGTTCTTC.

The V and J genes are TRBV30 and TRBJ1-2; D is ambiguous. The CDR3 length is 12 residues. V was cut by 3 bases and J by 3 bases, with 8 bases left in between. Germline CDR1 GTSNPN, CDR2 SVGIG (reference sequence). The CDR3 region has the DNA TGTGCCTGGAGGCTTAGACACTATGGCTACACCTTC. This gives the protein CAWRLRHYGYTF.

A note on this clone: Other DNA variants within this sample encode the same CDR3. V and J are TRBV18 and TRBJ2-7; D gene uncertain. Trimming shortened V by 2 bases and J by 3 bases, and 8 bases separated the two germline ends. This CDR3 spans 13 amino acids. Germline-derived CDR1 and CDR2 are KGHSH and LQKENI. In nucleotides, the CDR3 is TGTGCCAGCTCACCAGGCAGCCTCTACGAGCAGTACTTC. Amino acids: CASSPGSLYEQYF.

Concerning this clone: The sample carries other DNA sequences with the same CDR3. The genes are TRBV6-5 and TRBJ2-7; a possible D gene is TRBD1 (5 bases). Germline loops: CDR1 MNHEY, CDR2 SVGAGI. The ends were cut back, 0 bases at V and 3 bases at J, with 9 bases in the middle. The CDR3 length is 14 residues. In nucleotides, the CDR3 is TGTGCCAGCAGTTACTCAAGGCAGGGCTACGAGCAGTACTTC. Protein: CASSYSRQGYEQYF.

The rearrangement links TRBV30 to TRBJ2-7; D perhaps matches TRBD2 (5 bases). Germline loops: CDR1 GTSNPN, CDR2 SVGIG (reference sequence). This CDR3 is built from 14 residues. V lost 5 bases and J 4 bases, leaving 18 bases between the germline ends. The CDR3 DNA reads TGTGCCTGGTTACCTTCGGGGAGTTCTTACGAGCAGTACTTC. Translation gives CAWLPSGSSYEQYF.

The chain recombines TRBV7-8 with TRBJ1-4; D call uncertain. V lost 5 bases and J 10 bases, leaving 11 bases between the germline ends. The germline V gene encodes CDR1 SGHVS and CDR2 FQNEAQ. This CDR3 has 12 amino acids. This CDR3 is CASSPHTGKLFF. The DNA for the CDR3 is TGTGCCAGCAGCCCTCATACTGGAAAACTGTTTTTT.